The TCR beta chain under discussion was sequenced for a study of blood T cell repertoires in COVID-19 (dated by TCRdb to about 2020). Broadly, across the study: Samples covering the acute and convalescent phases of COVID-19 were provided by collaborators in the United States, Italy and Spain. The material from the prospective study consisted of cDNA or gDNA derived from T cells, B-cell-depleted T cells, or PBMCs. Subjects who had been exposed to COVID-19, were actively infected with it, or had recovered from it provided the deeply sampled blood TCRbeta repertoires that made up the dataset. The repertoires were released in a freely available public database meant as a resource for research on the immune response to SARS-CoV-2. Samples came from the ongoing ImmuneRACE study (first 160 participants) plus 1,254 subjects from 6 global collaborators. Nearly every sample came with metadata listing a de-identified subject ID, COVID-19 status, age in years and sex. Where available, HLA class I and class II types were taken from metadata supplied by the sample provider and were not determined by assay-based typing. Results the study describes overall, beyond this receptor: The quantity of clinical and demographic metadata differed by source and by participant and was supplied without curation.

V is shortened by 7 bases, J by 4 bases, and the region joining them spans 20 bases. Based on the germline V gene (reference sequence), the CDR1 and CDR2 sequences are LNHDA and SQIVND. The CDR3 measures 15 amino acids from cysteine to phenylalanine. The DNA shown is the 45-base CDR3, in frame from base 1. Collaborating institutions collected whole blood in K2EDTA tubes following their own protocols. Collaborator samples were shipped for TCRbeta analysis as frozen whole blood, isolated PBMCs, or DNA extracted from either sample type. TCRbeta CDR3 regions were amplified from genomic DNA by means of the immunoSEQ Assay, a bias-controlled multiplex PCR. Per the original workflow: The number of nucleated cells in each sample was estimated by amplification of reference gene primers within the assay. Sequence reads were collapsed and filtered to measure the absolute abundance of every unique TCRbeta CDR3 rearrangement. For each sample, productive Simpson clonality was calculated as the square root of Simpson's diversity index across productive rearrangements. Sourced from immuneACCESS, this table was stored by TCRdb with only in-frame sequences that have V and J called. A share of the clones is absent; for the studies checked, an unresolved V gene accounts for under half, and the remainder has no known explanation. For V, J and clone size, that table is used; D and trimming come from the DNA. This sample comprises 50,000 to 85,000 clones, approximately 90% of them detected only once. About 7.9% of the sample lies in the top ten.

In regard to this clone: The specificity of this receptor is unknown. Base qualities are not at hand, and no much larger clone is one base apart.

This TCR was sampled from a human donor in a cohort sampled during active COVID-19. Sample: peripheral blood. Recombination joined TRBV19 with TRBJ2-7; the D gene is perhaps TRBD2, on 6 matching bases. The nucleotide sequence reads TGTGCCAGTACTGCGACGGGAGCGGCAGTTTACGAGCAGTACTTC. Its product reads: CASTATGAAVYEQYF. With the portions outside the CDR3 filled from the reference TRBV19 and TRBJ2-7 genes, the complete variable region becomes DGGITQSPKYLFRKEGQNVTLSCEQNLNHDAMYWYRQDPGQGLRLIYYSQIVNDFQKGDIAEGYSVSREKKESFPLTVTSAQKNPTAFYLCASTATGAAVYEQYFGPGTRLTVT.